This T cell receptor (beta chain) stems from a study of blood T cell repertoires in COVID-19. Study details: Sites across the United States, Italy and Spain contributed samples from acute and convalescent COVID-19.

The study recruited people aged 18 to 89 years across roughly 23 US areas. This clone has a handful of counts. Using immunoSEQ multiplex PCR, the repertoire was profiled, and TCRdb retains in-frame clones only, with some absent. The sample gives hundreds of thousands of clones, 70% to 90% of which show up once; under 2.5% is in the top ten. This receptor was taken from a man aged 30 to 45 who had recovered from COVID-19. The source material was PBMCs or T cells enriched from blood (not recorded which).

CDR3 in amino acids: CASSPGLAGETQYF. CDR3 DNA sequence: TGTGCCAGCAGCCCCGGACTCGCCGGAGAGACCCAGTACTTC. V gene TRBV7-3 combines with J gene TRBJ2-5; D perhaps matches TRBD2 (5 bases). Looked up from germline, CDR1 is SGHTA and CDR2 is FQGTGA. The CDR3 has 14 residues. Trimming took off 5 bases at V and 4 bases at J, with 14 bases between the two ends.